This T cell receptor (beta chain) comes out of a study of blood T cells in healthy people across ages. Study-wide findings and caveats: Investigators viewed diversity estimates from one million T cells as underestimates, the study reported. Long-lived and aged donors differed, with more naive CD4+ cells and higher diversity in the long-lived.

The CDR3 extends over 12 amino acids. The trim removed 5 bases at V and 11 bases at J, leaving 10 bases unmatched. CDR1 SQVTM and CDR2 ANQGSEA come from the germline V gene. A remark on this clonotype: The antigen is not known.

The second PCR ran roughly 6 to 11 cycles with a sample-barcoded 5' primer and J-beta primers. TCRdb reanalysed the 5' RACE reads using MiXCR and keeps one entry per CDR3 protein. The sample has hundreds of thousands of distinct CDR3 sequences; 20% to 25% are singletons. The donors, aged roughly 6 to 90, were healthy Caucasians from Russia. These data were also reused for a study on T cells of mothers and their children. This second study says: Slightly higher overlap, not significant, was seen in related mother-child pairs than in unrelated pairs.

The rearrangement uses TRBV29-1 and TRBJ2-7; TRBD1 matches at 9 bases. This clonotype was obtained from a boy aged 5-17 years in good health. The material sequenced was blood. The chain's CDR3 is CSVLAGTGRKYF. The CDR3 bases are TGCAGCGTTTTGGCCGGGACAGGGAGAAAGTACTTC.